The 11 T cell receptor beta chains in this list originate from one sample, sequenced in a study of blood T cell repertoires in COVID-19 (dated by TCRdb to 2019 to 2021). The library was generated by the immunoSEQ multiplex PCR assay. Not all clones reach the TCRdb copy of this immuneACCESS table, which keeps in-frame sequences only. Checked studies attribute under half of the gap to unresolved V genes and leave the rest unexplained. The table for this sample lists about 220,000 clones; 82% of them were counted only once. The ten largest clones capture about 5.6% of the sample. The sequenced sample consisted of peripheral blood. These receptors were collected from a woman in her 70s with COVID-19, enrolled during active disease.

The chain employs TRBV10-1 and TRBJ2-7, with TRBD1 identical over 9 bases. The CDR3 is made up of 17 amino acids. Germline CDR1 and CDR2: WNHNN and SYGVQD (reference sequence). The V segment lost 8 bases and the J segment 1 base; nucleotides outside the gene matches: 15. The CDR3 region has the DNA TGCGCCAGCCTTCCCCCCGGGACAGGGAATCGGTCCTACGAGCAGTACTTC. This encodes CASLPPGTGNRSYEQYF.

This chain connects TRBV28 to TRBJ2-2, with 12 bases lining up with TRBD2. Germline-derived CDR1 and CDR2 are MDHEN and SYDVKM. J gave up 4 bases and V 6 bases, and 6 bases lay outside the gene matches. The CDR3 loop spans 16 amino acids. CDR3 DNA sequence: TGTGCCAGCAGCTCCGGGACTAGCGGGTTCACCGGGGAGCTGTTTTTT. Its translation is CASSSGTSGFTGELFF.

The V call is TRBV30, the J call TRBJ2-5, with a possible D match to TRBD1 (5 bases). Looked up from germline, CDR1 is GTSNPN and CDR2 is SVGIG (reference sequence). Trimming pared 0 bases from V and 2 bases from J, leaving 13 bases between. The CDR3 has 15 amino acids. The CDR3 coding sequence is TGTGCCTGGAGTGTAAGTAGGGGCTCTCAAGAGACCCAGTACTTC. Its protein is CAWSVSRGSQETQYF.

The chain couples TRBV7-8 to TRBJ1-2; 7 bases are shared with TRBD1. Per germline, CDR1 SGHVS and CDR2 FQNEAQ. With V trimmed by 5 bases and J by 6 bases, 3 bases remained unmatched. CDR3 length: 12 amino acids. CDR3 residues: CASSPTGDGYTF. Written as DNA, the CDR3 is TGTGCCAGCAGCCCAACAGGGGATGGCTACACCTTC. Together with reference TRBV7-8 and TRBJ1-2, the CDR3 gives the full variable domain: GAGVSQSPRYKVAKRGQDVALRCDPISGHVSLFWYQQALGQGPEFLTYFQNEAQLDKSGLPSDRFFAERPEGSVSTLKIQRTQQEDSAVYLCASSPTGDGYTFGSGTRLTVV.

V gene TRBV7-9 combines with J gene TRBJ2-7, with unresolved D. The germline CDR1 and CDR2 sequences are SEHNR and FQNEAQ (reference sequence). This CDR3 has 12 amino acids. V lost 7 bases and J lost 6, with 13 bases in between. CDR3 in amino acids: CASTPLMVEQYF. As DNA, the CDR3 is TGTGCCAGCACCCCACTAATGGTCGAGCAGTACTTC.

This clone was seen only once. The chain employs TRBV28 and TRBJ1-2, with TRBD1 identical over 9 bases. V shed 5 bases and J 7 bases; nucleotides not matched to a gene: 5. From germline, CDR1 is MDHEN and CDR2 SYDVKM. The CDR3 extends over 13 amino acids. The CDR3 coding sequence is TGTGCCAGCAGTCCGGGACAGGGACCTGGCTACACCTTC. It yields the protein CASSPGQGPGYTF.

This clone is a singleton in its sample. CDR3 region: CASSSLGGVSSYEQYF. Written as DNA, the CDR3 is TGTGCCAGCAGTTCTCTGGGCGGGGTCAGCTCCTACGAGCAGTACTTC. The chain links TRBV27 to TRBJ2-7; TRBD2 might be the D (6 bases). Per the germline V gene, CDR1 is MNHEY and CDR2 is SMNVEV (reference sequence). With 4 bases removed from V and 0 bases from J, the gap between germline ends came to 16 bases. There are 16 residues in the CDR3.

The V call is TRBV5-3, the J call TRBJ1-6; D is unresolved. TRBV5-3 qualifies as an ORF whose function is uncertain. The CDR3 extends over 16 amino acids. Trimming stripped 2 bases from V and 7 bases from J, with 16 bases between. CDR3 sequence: CARSFLYKIQNSPLHF. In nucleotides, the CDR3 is TGTGCCAGAAGCTTCCTTTACAAGATACAGAATTCACCCCTCCACTTT.

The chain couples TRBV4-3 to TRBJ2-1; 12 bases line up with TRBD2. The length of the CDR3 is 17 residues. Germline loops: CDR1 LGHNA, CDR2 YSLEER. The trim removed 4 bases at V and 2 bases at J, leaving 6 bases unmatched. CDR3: CASSRGTSGPPYNEQFF. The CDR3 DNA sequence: TGCGCCAGCAGCCGAGGGACTAGCGGGCCACCCTACAATGAGCAGTTCTTC.

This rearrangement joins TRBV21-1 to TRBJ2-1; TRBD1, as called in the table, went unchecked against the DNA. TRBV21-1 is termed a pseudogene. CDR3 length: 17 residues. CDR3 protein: CASSRTHRTGEDNEQFF. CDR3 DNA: TGTGCCAGCAGCAGGACCCATCGGACAGGAGAGGACAATGAGCAGTTCTTC.

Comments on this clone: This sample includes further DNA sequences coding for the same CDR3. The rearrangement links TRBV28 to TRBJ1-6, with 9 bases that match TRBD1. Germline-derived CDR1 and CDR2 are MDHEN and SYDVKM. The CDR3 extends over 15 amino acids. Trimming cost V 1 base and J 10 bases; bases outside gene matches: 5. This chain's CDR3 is CASSLSDRGNSPLHF. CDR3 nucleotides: TGTGCCAGCAGTTTATCAGACAGGGGGAACTCACCCCTCCACTTT.